These T cell receptor beta chains were read from a single sample in a study of T cell repertoires in cytomegalovirus infection. TCRdb reprocessed the reads via MiXCR and lists one record per CDR3 protein. The data contain approximately 160,000 distinct CDR3 sequences, approximately 17% of them seen just once; the ten biggest clones take up approximately 19%. Sequencing was carried out using CD8+ T cells from PBMCs. All receptors derive from a human donor in good health (CMV status not recorded). Some clones in this sample may be carry-over from other donors' samples. The CDR3 runs from the conserved cysteine through the conserved F or W. A D gene is named only where the DNA matches it firmly. Not all rows give a size; the values are once, few, many and, for expanded clones, a class.

v_call,j_call,clone_size,d_call,cdr3_aa,cdr3_nt
TRBV28,TRBJ2-7,NA,TRBD1,CASSSRMTGAYEQYF,TGTGCCAGCAGTTCCCGGATGACAGGGGCTTACGAGCAGTACTTC
TRBV7-3,TRBJ2-6,NA,NA,CASSSPAEGNREHSGANVLTF,TGTGCCAGCAGCTCCCCCGCCGAGGGTAACAGGGAACACTCTGGGGCCAACGTCCTGACTTTC
TRBV6-1,TRBJ1-2,NA,NA,CASSQDGGLYGYTF,TGTGCCAGCAGTCAGGATGGGGGCCTCTATGGCTACACCTTC
TRBV7-6,TRBJ2-1,NA,TRBD1,CASSLDRVEQFF,TGTGCCAGCAGCCTGGACAGGGTTGAGCAGTTCTTC
TRBV11-2,TRBJ2-7,NA,TRBD1,CASSRSPATGSNEQYF,TGTGCCAGCAGTCGATCGCCCGCGACAGGGTCGAACGAGCAGTACTTC
TRBV12-3/TRBV12-4,TRBJ1-5,NA,NA,CASSWGNRQPQHF,TGTGCCAGCAGTTGGGGGAATAGGCAGCCCCAGCATTTT
TRBV7-6,TRBJ2-4,NA,NA,CASSLEVSREAKNIQYF,TGTGCCAGCAGCTTAGAAGTCTCACGGGAGGCCAAAAACATTCAGTACTTC
TRBV5-6,TRBJ2-7,few,NA,CASSSEGGSSSEQYF,TGTGCCAGCAGCTCGGAGGGGGGGTCGAGTAGTGAGCAGTACTTC
TRBV7-9,TRBJ2-7,NA,NA,CASSSKTGTYEQYF,TGTGCCAGCAGCTCGAAGACAGGAACCTACGAGCAGTACTTC
TRBV7-2,TRBJ2-7,NA,TRBD2,CASSTGLAGGRRIHEQYF,TGTGCCAGCAGCACCGGACTAGCGGGGGGGCGAAGAATCCACGAGCAGTACTTC
TRBV7-9,TRBJ2-1,few,NA,CASSSISSYNEQFF,TGTGCCAGCAGCTCTATCAGTTCCTACAATGAGCAGTTCTTC
TRBV7-8,TRBJ2-1,few,NA,CASSGGGTVYNEQFF,TGTGCCAGCAGCGGAGGCGGGACAGTTTACAATGAGCAGTTCTTC
TRBV28,TRBJ2-7,NA,NA,CASSFGAYYEQYF,TGTGCCAGCAGTTTCGGGGCATACTACGAGCAGTACTTC
TRBV7-6,TRBJ1-5,few,TRBD1,CASSTGQGSNQPQHF,TGTGCCAGCAGCACGGGACAGGGGTCGAATCAGCCCCAGCATTTT
TRBV7-9,TRBJ1-2,many,TRBD1,CASSRTGAHGYTF,TGTGCCAGCAGCCGGACAGGGGCCCATGGCTACACCTTC
TRBV7-9,TRBJ1-1,many,NA,CASSLGGRGANSEAFF,TGTGCCAGCAGCCTCGGGGGCAGGGGTGCTAACAGTGAAGCTTTCTTT
TRBV11-1,TRBJ1-1,few,NA,CASSLIWEPMNTEAFF,TGTGCCAGCAGCTTAATCTGGGAGCCCATGAACACTGAAGCTTTCTTT
TRBV25-1,TRBJ2-4,few,NA,CASSATRVMDIQYF,TGTGCCAGCAGTGCCACCAGGGTTATGGACATTCAGTACTTC
TRBV7-8,TRBJ1-4,many,NA,CASSLGGGGSTNEKLFF,TGTGCCAGCAGCTTAGGTGGGGGAGGGTCAACCAATGAAAAACTGTTTTTT
TRBV28,TRBJ1-3,few,NA,CASSPLSGNTIYF,TGTGCCAGCAGTCCGCTCTCTGGAAACACCATATATTTT
TRBV6-2/TRBV6-3,TRBJ1-2,once,TRBD1,CASSPPFYRDSGLTHF,TGTGCCAGCAGTCCCCCATTTTACCGGGACAGCGGCCTGACCCACTTC
TRBV28,TRBJ2-7,few,TRBD1,CASEPGTGFPEQYF,TGTGCCAGCGAACCCGGGACAGGGTTTCCCGAGCAGTACTTC
TRBV3-1,TRBJ1-5,NA,TRBD1,CASSRQGHNQPQHF,TGTGCCAGCAGCCGACAGGGACACAATCAGCCCCAGCATTTT
TRBV7-2,TRBJ2-2,many,NA,CASSDLPLTGELFF,TGTGCCAGCAGCGACCTCCCGCTTACCGGGGAGCTGTTTTTT
TRBV7-6,TRBJ1-6,few,NA,CASSLLVGSPLHF,TGTGCCAGCAGCTTATTGGTTGGGTCACCCCTCCACTTT
TRBV28,TRBJ2-1,few,NA,CASSFFGGANEQFF,TGTGCCAGCAGTTTTTTTGGGGGGGCCAATGAGCAGTTCTTC
TRBV6-1,TRBJ1-6,NA,NA,CASSEVGNSPLHF,TGTGCCAGCAGTGAAGTGGGGAATTCACCCCTCCACTTT
TRBV28,TRBJ2-1,NA,NA,CASSILAPYNEQFF,TGTGCCAGCAGTATTCTAGCGCCCTACAATGAGCAGTTCTTC
TRBV5-1,TRBJ2-7,few,NA,CASSLTGHPYEQYF,TGCGCCAGCAGTTTGACGGGACATCCCTACGAGCAGTACTTC
TRBV6-2/TRBV6-3,TRBJ2-5,once,NA,CASSYSVGEEYQETQYF,TGTGCCAGCAGTTACTCGGTGGGGGAGGAGTACCAAGAGACCCAGTACTTC
TRBV2,TRBJ2-7,few,TRBD2,CASSEGSSGSSSRTDEQYF,TGTGCCAGCAGTGAAGGCTCTAGCGGGAGTTCCTCCCGTACGGACGAGCAGTACTTC
TRBV10-1,TRBJ2-2,NA,TRBD2,CASRETSDTGELFF,TGCGCCAGCAGGGAGACTAGCGACACCGGGGAGCTGTTTTTT
TRBV6-2/TRBV6-3,TRBJ2-1,NA,NA,CASSYSDRDSPDEQFF,TGTGCCAGCAGTTACTCCGATAGGGACTCCCCCGATGAGCAGTTCTTC
TRBV7-8,TRBJ1-1,few,TRBD1,CASQRGRFRMNTEAFF,TGTGCCAGCCAAAGGGGGCGCTTCCGGATGAACACTGAAGCTTTCTTT
TRBV6-2/TRBV6-3,TRBJ1-2,NA,NA,CASSFPPGKPKKDGYTF,TGTGCCAGCAGTTTCCCCCCGGGCAAGCCCAAGAAGGATGGCTACACCTTC
TRBV7-8,TRBJ2-3,NA,NA,CASSHWIGAAELPGTDTQYF,TGTGCCAGCAGTCACTGGATCGGGGCTGCGGAACTACCAGGCACAGATACGCAGTATTTT
TRBV7-8,TRBJ1-1,few,NA,CASSLGREEAFF,TGTGCCAGCAGCCTTGGACGGGAAGAAGCTTTCTTT
TRBV27,TRBJ2-7,few,TRBD2,CASSLWVAGGPGEQYF,TGTGCCAGCAGTTTATGGGTGGCGGGAGGGCCAGGGGAGCAGTACTTC
TRBV7-9,TRBJ1-5,few,TRBD1,CASSTGKGADQPQHF,TGTGCCAGCAGCACTGGAAAGGGGGCTGATCAGCCCCAGCATTTT
TRBV27,TRBJ1-5,NA,NA,CASGGRGVGQPQHF,TGTGCCAGCGGCGGACGGGGGGTGGGGCAGCCCCAGCATTTT
TRBV29-1,TRBJ1-1,NA,NA,CSVEDQGIATEAFF,TGCAGCGTTGAAGATCAGGGGATTGCCACTGAAGCTTTCTTT
TRBV6-1,TRBJ2-3,NA,NA,CASATGVSTDTQYF,TGTGCCAGCGCAACGGGGGTTAGCACAGATACGCAGTATTTT
TRBV7-2,TRBJ2-7,many,TRBD1,CASSLGAPDRLFSYEQYF,TGTGCCAGCAGCTTAGGGGCCCCGGACAGGCTCTTCTCCTACGAGCAGTACTTC
TRBV10-1,TRBJ2-2,few,TRBD2,CASSETSENTGELFF,TGCGCCAGCAGTGAGACTAGCGAAAACACCGGGGAGCTGTTTTTT
TRBV7-6,TRBJ2-3,NA,NA,CASSRISGDTQYF,TGTGCCAGCAGCCGCATAAGTGGAGATACGCAGTATTTT
TRBV28,TRBJ2-7,few,NA,CASCNTGYEQYF,TGTGCCAGCTGTAACACCGGCTACGAGCAGTACTTC
TRBV6-2/TRBV6-3,TRBJ2-2,NA,TRBD2,CASRQLAGGYNTGELFF,TGTGCCAGCAGGCAACTAGCGGGGGGCTATAACACCGGGGAGCTGTTTTTT
TRBV7-9,TRBJ2-7,few,NA,CASSLPGNTYEQYF,TGTGCCAGCAGCTTACCTGGGAACACCTACGAGCAGTACTTC
TRBV4-3,TRBJ1-2,NA,NA,CASSQVGGGFAYGYTF,TGCGCCAGCAGCCAAGTAGGGGGGGGTTTCGCCTATGGCTACACCTTC
TRBV24-1,TRBJ1-1,NA,NA,CATSPSSGGAEAFF,TGTGCCACCAGTCCTTCATCGGGTGGTGCTGAAGCTTTCTTT
TRBV6-1,TRBJ2-1,many,NA,CASSRGFDNEQFF,TGTGCCAGCAGTCGGGGGTTCGACAATGAGCAGTTCTTC
TRBV6-4,TRBJ2-3,few,NA,CASSDSTGSGTDTQYF,TGTGCCAGCAGTGACTCAACAGGGAGCGGCACAGATACGCAGTATTTT
TRBV29-1,TRBJ2-2,NA,NA,CSVEDRNPGELFF,TGCAGCGTTGAAGATCGAAACCCCGGGGAGCTGTTTTTT